The next 8 T cell receptor beta chains were all read from a single sample in a study of blood T cell repertoires in COVID-19. TCRdb's copy holds only in-frame clones and misses some; the assay was immunoSEQ multiplex PCR. The table shows roughly 400,000 clones, with 88% occurring only once. The sample was PBMCs or T cells enriched from blood (not recorded which). The receptors were sampled from a woman aged 18-29 years who had been exposed to COVID-19.

In this sample, this clone turned up once. The genes are TRBV18 and TRBJ2-1, with D perhaps TRBD2 (7 bases). V was shortened by 2 bases and J by 7 bases, with 18 bases between the two germline ends. CDR1 is KGHSH and CDR2 is LQKENI in the germline V gene. There are 16 residues in the CDR3. The CDR3: CASSPKKEGEGNEQFF. CDR3 nucleotide sequence: TGTGCCAGCTCACCAAAGAAAGAGGGGGAGGGGAATGAGCAGTTCTTC.

The V call is TRBV28, the J call TRBJ2-7, with 9 bases matching TRBD1. With 5 bases clipped from V and 0 bases from J, the junction kept 8 bases outside the gene matches. This CDR3 is 16 amino acids long. The germline gives CDR1 MDHEN, CDR2 SYDVKM. The CDR3 reads CASSLTTDRGSYEQYF. In nucleotides, the CDR3 is TGTGCCAGCAGTCTGACTACGGACAGGGGCTCCTACGAGCAGTACTTC.

V usage is TRBV9 and J usage is TRBJ2-6; D unclear. V was pared by 4 bases and J by 0 bases, with 2 bases between. Germline CDR1 reads SGDLS; CDR2 reads YYNGEE. CDR3 length equals 13 residues. The CDR3: CASSYSGANVLTF. DNA of the CDR3: TGTGCCAGCAGCTACTCTGGGGCCAACGTCCTGACTTTC. Full variable domain (missing parts from reference TRBV9 and TRBJ2-6): DSGVTQTPKHLITATGQRVTLRCSPRSGDLSVYWYQQSLDQGLQFLIQYYNGEERAKGNILERFSAQQFPDLHSELNLSSLELGDSALYFCASSYSGANVLTFGAGSRLTVL.

This clone was observed a single time. The rearrangement joins TRBV4-1 to TRBJ2-2, with D unresolved. The CDR3 extends over 15 amino acids. Germline V gene data show CDR1 as MGHRA and CDR2 as YSYEKL. Between the trimmed V and J ends, which lost 3 bases and 2 bases, there was a span of 10 bases. CDR3 nucleotides: TGCGCCAGCAGCCAGGCCCCTTTCAACACCGGGGAGCTGTTTTTT. It codes for CASSQAPFNTGELFF.

This clone was seen only a few times. The CDR3 bases are TGTGCCAGTAGTCTACTAGAACTTGCAACTAATGAAAAACTGTTTTTT. Its translation is CASSLLELATNEKLFF. This chain links TRBV19 with TRBJ1-4; unclear D gene. CDR1 is LNHDA, CDR2 SQIVND, per germline (reference sequence). V was pared by 5 bases and J by 0 bases, with 13 bases between. The CDR3 is made up of 16 amino acids.

The chain combines TRBV5-1 with TRBJ1-2; the match to TRBD1 covers 10 bases. This CDR3 is 18 amino acids long. The germline gives CDR1 SGHRS, CDR2 YFSETQ. After removal of 3 bases from V and 6 bases from J, the junction contained 17 bases not matched to a gene. CDR3 bases: TGCGCCAGCAGCTCACTCTGGGTCCCGGGACAGGGGCAGGATGGCTACACCTTC. Translating gives CASSSLWVPGQGQDGYTF.

The rearrangement joins TRBV7-9 to TRBJ1-4, with D unclear. This CDR3 has 14 residues. V was pared by 3 bases and J by 7 bases, with 12 bases between. Germline CDR1 reads SEHNR; CDR2 reads FQNEAQ (reference sequence). The CDR3 is CASSLLVRSEKLFF. The CDR3 DNA reads as TGTGCCAGCAGCTTGCTCGTAAGGAGTGAAAAACTGTTTTTT. The complete variable domain, with remaining parts taken from reference TRBV7-9 and TRBJ1-4, reads DTGVSQNPRHKITKRGQNVTFRCDPISEHNRLYWYRQTLGQGPEFLTYFQNEAQLEKSRLLSDRFSAERPKGSFSTLEIQRTEQGDSAMYLCASSLLVRSEKLFFGSGTQLSVL.

The chain is built from TRBV5-4 and TRBJ2-2; 7 bases map to TRBD1. The V segment lost 0 bases and the J segment 3 bases; nucleotides outside the gene matches: 2. The length of the CDR3 is 15 residues. Germline loops: CDR1 SGHNT, CDR2 YYREEE (reference sequence). CDR3 sequence (DNA): TGTGCCAGCAGCTTGGAAGGGGGCGACACCGGGGAGCTGTTTTTT. This sequence encodes CASSLEGGDTGELFF.